The next 21 T cell receptor beta chains were all read from a single sample in a study of blood T cell repertoires in COVID-19. Assay used: immunoSEQ multiplex PCR; TCRdb lists only in-frame clones, some missing. The profile shows approximately 300,000 clones, around 89% of them singletons. The sequencing sample was made of PBMCs or T cells enriched from blood (not recorded which). The receptors here all came from a woman aged 18-29 years with acute COVID-19.

This chain uses TRBV11-2 with TRBJ1-5; D is perhaps TRBD1 (6 bases). The V end was cut by 5 bases, the J end by 11 bases, with 31 bases between. CDR3 length equals 18 residues. Germline V gene lookup returns CDR1 SGHAT and CDR2 FQNNGV. CDR3 amino acids: CASSENNQVLTYRVSQHF. The CDR3 DNA is TGTGCCAGCAGCGAAAACAACCAGGTACTAACCTACAGGGTGTCCCAGCATTTT. Full variable domain (rest looked up from reference TRBV11-2 and TRBJ1-5): EAGVAQSPRYKIIEKRQSVAFWCNPISGHATLYWYQQILGQGPKLLIQFQNNGVVDDSQLPKDRFSAERLKGVDSTLKIQPAKLEDSAVYLCASSENNQVLTYRVSQHFGDGTRLSIL.

The genes are TRBV29-1 and TRBJ1-1; 8 nucleotides agree with TRBD1. With V trimmed by 4 bases and J by 3 bases, 10 bases remained unmatched. This CDR3 has 15 residues. In germline, CDR1 is SQVTM, CDR2 ANQGSEA. The CDR3 spells CSVARTGNLYTEAFF. The CDR3 coding sequence is TGCAGCGTTGCCAGGACAGGGAACCTCTACACTGAAGCTTTCTTT.

The rearrangement uses TRBV11-2 and TRBJ2-7; D ambiguous. The CDR3 length is 15 residues. V lost 0 bases and J 2 bases, leaving 11 bases between the germline ends. Germline V CDR1 and CDR2: SGHAT, FQNNGV. CDR3 nucleotide sequence: TGTGCCAGCAGCTTAGAGAGCTCCCCCACCTACGAGCAGTACTTC. This sequence encodes CASSLESSPTYEQYF.

This clone was counted once. V and J are TRBV29-1 and TRBJ2-2; unclear D gene. The CDR3 length is 15 residues. Germline V lookup: CDR1 SQVTM, CDR2 ANQGSEA. V lost 5 bases to trimming and J lost 1 base, with 14 bases between them. CDR3 sequence reads: CSVCTSLVNTGELFF. CDR3 nucleotide sequence: TGCAGCGTTTGCACCTCCCTAGTGAACACCGGGGAGCTGTTTTTT.

This sequence joins TRBV18 and TRBJ1-4; D is possibly TRBD1 (5 bases). The V gene's germline CDR1 is KGHSH and CDR2 LQKENI. V was shortened by 2 bases and J by 5 bases, with 9 bases between the two germline ends. This CDR3 has 14 residues. CDR3 loop: CASSPDRQNEKLFF. CDR3 DNA: TGTGCCAGCTCACCAGACAGACAGAATGAAAAACTGTTTTTT.

This clone showed up just once. The V and J genes are TRBV18 and TRBJ1-3; TRBD1 might be the D (5 bases). CDR1 and CDR2 (germline): KGHSH, LQKENI. The CDR3 spans 15 residues. The V end was cut by 6 bases, the J end by 0 bases, with 12 bases between. CDR3: CASSRDVRSGNTIYF. The CDR3, as DNA: TGTGCCAGCTCGCGGGACGTTCGCTCTGGAAACACCATATATTTT.

The chain recombines TRBV27 with TRBJ2-1; TRBD1 might be the D (5 bases). The CDR3 is 15 residues long. Trimming cost V 9 bases and J 4 bases, with 19 bases left between them. Germline values: CDR1 MNHEY, CDR2 SMNVEV (reference sequence). In DNA form, the CDR3 reads TGTGCCAGTCGATTTGCCTCGACAGAGTACAATGAGCAGTTCTTC. Translated, it gives CASRFASTEYNEQFF.

In this sample, this clone turned up once. The chain links TRBV10-3 to TRBJ2-1, with D tentatively TRBD2 (5 bases). Trimming took off 4 bases at V and 6 bases at J, with 13 bases between the two ends. The CDR3 loop spans 14 amino acids. Germline assignment: CDR1 ENHRY and CDR2 SYGVKD. In DNA, the CDR3 is TGTGCCATCAGTGGGACCGCGGCGGGCAATGAGCAGTTCTTC. It encodes CAISGTAAGNEQFF.

The chain joins TRBV7-9 to TRBJ2-3, with a possible D match to TRBD2 (6 bases). The V and J ends lost 5 bases and 11 bases respectively, with 14 bases between them. This CDR3 is 12 amino acids long. In germline, CDR1 is SEHNR, CDR2 FQNEAQ (reference sequence). CDR3 bases: TGTGCCAGCAGCCCAACTAGCTTCGGGCAGTATTTT. This gives the protein CASSPTSFGQYF. Combining the CDR3 with reference TRBV7-9 and TRBJ2-3 gives the whole variable domain DTGVSQNPRHKITKRGQNVTFRCDPISEHNRLYWYRQTLGQGPEFLTYFQNEAQLEKSRLLSDRFSAERPKGSFSTLEIQRTEQGDSAMYLCASSPTSFGQYFGPGTRLTVL.

The chain joins TRBV30 to TRBJ1-1, with a possible D match to TRBD1 (6 bases). V lost 5 bases and J lost 9, with 13 bases in between. Germline lookup yields CDR1 GTSNPN and CDR2 SVGIG (reference sequence). There are 11 residues in the CDR3. CDR3 bases: TGTGCCTGGGACACAGGGAAGCAAGCTTTCTTT. It translates to CAWDTGKQAFF.

The V gene is TRBV12-5, the J gene TRBJ2-7, with 9 bases lining up with TRBD1. The CDR3 sequence is 15 residues long. Germline CDR1 LGHNT, CDR2 FRNRAP. V lost 2 bases and J lost 7; bases outside the gene matches: 9. This CDR3 reads CASGLKGQGKVEQYF. The CDR3 DNA follows: TGTGCTAGTGGTTTGAAGGGACAGGGAAAAGTTGAGCAGTACTTC. Based on the CDR3 plus reference TRBV12-5 and TRBJ2-7, the full variable domain is DARVTQTPRHKVTEMGQEVTMRCQPILGHNTVFWYRQTMMQGLELLAYFRNRAPLDDSGMPKDRFSAEMPDATLATLKIQPSEPRDSAVYFCASGLKGQGKVEQYFGPGTRLTVT.

The chain joins TRBV27 to TRBJ2-3; TRBD1 matches 8 bases. The V gene end was trimmed by 5 bases and the J gene end by 5 bases; junction bases not matched to a gene: 6. Germline V gene lookup returns CDR1 MNHEY and CDR2 SMNVEV (reference sequence). The CDR3 is 14 amino acids. Here the CDR3 reads CASSPQGARDTQYF. The CDR3 nucleotides are TGTGCCAGCAGTCCGCAGGGGGCGAGAGATACGCAGTATTTT.

This clone was observed a single time. The chain has TRBV29-1 and TRBJ1-6; D not resolved. Per the germline V gene, CDR1 is SQVTM and CDR2 is ANQGSEA. Trimming removed 6 bases at V and 9 bases at J, with 18 bases between. The CDR3 loop spans 14 amino acids. CDR3 protein: CSVASSGDGSPLHF. CDR3 in DNA: TGCAGCGTCGCTTCCTCCGGGGATGGTTCACCCCTCCACTTT.

V and J are TRBV3-1 (or the pseudogene TRBV3-2) and TRBJ1-1; the D gene is possibly TRBD1 (6 bases). The CDR3 runs 15 residues. The V and J ends lost 3 bases and 0 bases respectively, with 11 bases between them. Germline V CDR1 and CDR2: LGHDT, YNNKEL (reference sequence). The chain's CDR3 is CASSQHGTLNTEAFF. In DNA, the CDR3 is TGTGCCAGCAGCCAGCATGGGACATTGAACACTGAAGCTTTCTTT.

V gene TRBV28 combines with J gene TRBJ2-7; 11 bases line up with TRBD1. V lost 7 bases, J lost 5 bases, and 7 bases stayed unmatched. Germline V lookup: CDR1 MDHEN, CDR2 SYDVKM. The CDR3 loop spans 14 amino acids. The CDR3: CASILGQGAHEQYF. The CDR3 DNA follows: TGTGCCAGCATCCTCGGACAGGGGGCCCACGAGCAGTACTTC.

The genes are TRBV6-5 and TRBJ1-6; tentatively, D is TRBD1 (5 bases). Germline CDR1 and CDR2: MNHEY and SVGAGI. Trimming removed 11 bases at V and 7 bases at J, with 15 bases between. The CDR3 totals 13 residues. CDR3 sequence (DNA): TGTGCCGGGCGGGGGGTCCCGAATTCACCCCTCCACTTT. This translates into CAGRGVPNSPLHF.

The chain carries TRBV11-3 and TRBJ1-1; D unresolved. CDR3 size: 14 residues. CDR1 and CDR2 (germline): SGHNT, YENEEA. The V end was cut by 1 base, the J end by 2 bases, with 8 bases between. This CDR3 reads CASSLADTNTEAFF. CDR3 nucleotide sequence: TGTGCCAGCAGCTTAGCAGACACCAACACTGAAGCTTTCTTT.

J is TRBJ1-2 and V is TRBV5-1; maybe TRBD1 (6 bases). With 3 bases removed from V and 5 bases from J, the gap between germline ends came to 17 bases. The CDR3 length is 15 residues. Germline CDR1 and CDR2: SGHRS and YFSETQ. The CDR3 DNA is TGCGCCAGCAGCTCCGAGACCGCACAGGGATATGGCTACACCTTC. It encodes CASSSETAQGYGYTF.

This chain uses TRBV28 with TRBJ2-3, with TRBD1 matching over 8 bases. Germline-derived CDR1 and CDR2 are MDHEN and SYDVKM. The CDR3 consists of 16 residues. V lost 5 bases and J lost 0; bases outside the gene matches: 7. CDR3 sequence (DNA): TGTGCCAGCAGTATAACAGGGGGTACTAGCACAGATACGCAGTATTTT. Protein: CASSITGGTSTDTQYF.

The V gene is TRBV29-1, the J gene TRBJ1-3; D perhaps matches TRBD1 (6 bases). Germline V CDR1 and CDR2: SQVTM, ANQGSEA. This CDR3 spans 11 amino acids. Between the trimmed V and J ends, which lost 4 bases and 6 bases, there was a span of 7 bases. The CDR3 region has the DNA TGCAGCGTTGGGGGGCTAAACACCATATATTTT. Translation: CSVGGLNTIYF.

This chain links TRBV6-6 with TRBJ1-5; TRBD1 might be the D (5 bases). Per germline, CDR1 MNHNY and CDR2 SVGAGI (reference sequence). Between the trimmed V and J ends, which lost 6 bases and 0 bases, there was a span of 12 bases. The CDR3 extends over 15 amino acids. The CDR3 spells CASRGTAYSNQPQHF. CDR3 bases: TGTGCCAGCAGAGGGACTGCATATAGCAATCAGCCCCAGCATTTT.